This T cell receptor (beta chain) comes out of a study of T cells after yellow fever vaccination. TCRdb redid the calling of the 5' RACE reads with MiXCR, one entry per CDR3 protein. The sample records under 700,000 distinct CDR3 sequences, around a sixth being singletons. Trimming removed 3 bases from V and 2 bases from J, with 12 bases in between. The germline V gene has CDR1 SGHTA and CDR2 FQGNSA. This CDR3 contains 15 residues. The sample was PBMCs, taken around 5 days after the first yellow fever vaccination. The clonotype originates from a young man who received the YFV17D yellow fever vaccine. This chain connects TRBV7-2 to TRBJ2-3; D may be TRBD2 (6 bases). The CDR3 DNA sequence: TGTGCCAGCAGCTTTGGCGGGGTCCACACAGATACGCAGTATTTT. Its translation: CASSFGGVHTDTQYF.